The 31 T cell receptor beta chains reported below all come from one sample, sequenced in a study of OX40 agonist ivuxolimab in advanced cancers. Assay: immunoSEQ multiplex PCR; the TCRdb copy retains only in-frame clones and omits some. Of around 62,000 clones in the sample, approximately 82% are singletons; the top ten hold 1.5% to 2%. The sample in question was CD4+ or CD8+ T cells sorted from blood, obtained in a trial of the OX40 agonist ivuxolimab. Receptors were obtained from an adult with an advanced solid tumor such as melanoma, head and neck, liver or kidney cancer.

This rearrangement joins TRBV7-2 to TRBJ2-3, with D hard to call. The V end was cut by 1 base, the J end by 4 bases, with 9 bases between. Germline assignment: CDR1 SGHTA and CDR2 FQGNSA. This CDR3 region has 14 residues. The CDR3 spells CASSLGVRPDTQYF. The CDR3 region has the DNA TGTGCCAGCAGCTTAGGAGTAAGGCCAGATACGCAGTATTTT. The variable domain in full, with the rest retrieved from reference TRBV7-2 and TRBJ2-3, is GAGVSQSPSNKVTEKGKDVELRCDPISGHTALYWYRQSLGQGLEFLIYFQGNSAPDKSGLPSDRFSAERTGGSVSTLTIQRTQQEDSAVYLCASSLGVRPDTQYFGPGTRLTVL.

This sequence joins TRBV20-1 and TRBJ2-1; D gene unclear. Per the germline V gene, CDR1 is DFQATT and CDR2 is SNEGSKA (reference sequence). V was trimmed by 5 bases and J by 8 bases, leaving 7 bases between them. CDR3 length equals 10 residues. The DNA for the CDR3 is TGCAGTGCTTGGAATGATGAGCAGTTCTTC. Translation gives CSAWNDEQFF.

The chain uses TRBV21-1 and TRBJ1-5; TRBD1, the table's D call, was not compared with the DNA. TRBV21-1 counts as a pseudogene. CDR3 size: 16 residues. The chain's CDR3 is CASSGDRGRGNQPQHF. For the CDR3, the DNA is TGTGCCAGCAGCGGCGACAGGGGGCGCGGCAATCAGCCCCAGCATTTT.

The rearrangement links TRBV19 to TRBJ2-1, with TRBD1 as a possible D gene (5 bases). Germline V gives CDR1 LNHDA, CDR2 SQIVND (reference sequence). This CDR3 comprises 14 residues. V was trimmed by 7 bases and J by 2 bases, leaving 12 bases between them. The CDR3 loop reads CASMPRTTYNEQFF. The DNA of the CDR3 is TGTGCCAGTATGCCCCGGACAACCTACAATGAGCAGTTCTTC. Full variable domain (remainder filled in from reference TRBV19 and TRBJ2-1): DGGITQSPKYLFRKEGQNVTLSCEQNLNHDAMYWYRQDPGQGLRLIYYSQIVNDFQKGDIAEGYSVSREKKESFPLTVTSAQKNPTAFYLCASMPRTTYNEQFFGPGTRLTVL.

The chain combines TRBV6-6 with TRBJ1-2; no firm D call. The CDR3 sequence is 15 residues long. CDR1 and CDR2 from the germline V gene are MNHNY and SVGAGI (reference sequence). V lost 0 bases to trimming and J lost 3 bases, with 11 bases between them. CDR3 in DNA: TGTGCCAGCAGTTACTCAGGGTCTGGGGACTATGGCTACACCTTC. Protein product: CASSYSGSGDYGYTF.

A single count supports this clone. The chain carries TRBV11-3 and TRBJ2-1, with 10 bases aligning to TRBD2. V gave up 0 bases and J gave up 4 bases; unmatched junction bases: 3. Per germline, CDR1 SGHNT and CDR2 YENEEA. CDR3 length: 16 residues. The CDR3 nucleotides read TGTGCCAGCAGCTTAGATCTGACTAGCGGGTACAATGAGCAGTTCTTC. This translates into CASSLDLTSGYNEQFF.

V is TRBV19 and J is TRBJ2-4, with a possible D match to TRBD1 (6 bases). V lost 4 bases and J lost 7, with 17 bases in between. CDR1 is LNHDA and CDR2 is SQIVND in the germline V gene (reference sequence). The CDR3 length is 15 residues. The CDR3 nucleotides read TGTGCCAGTAGTACCGATCAGGGGTTGGGGAACATTCAGTACTTC. Translating it yields CASSTDQGLGNIQYF.

This clone was recorded once. V is TRBV6-1 and J is TRBJ2-7; tentative D call: TRBD2 (5 bases). This CDR3 region has 13 residues. Germline V gene sequence: CDR1 MNHNS, CDR2 SASEGT. Deletions cut 3 bases from V and 5 bases from J, with 11 bases between. The CDR3 nucleotides read TGTGCCAGCAGTGAGGGGATCGGGGACGAGCAGTACTTC. Protein: CASSEGIGDEQYF.

CDR3 in DNA: TGTGCCTGGAGTGCCGGAGCAGGCGAGGGGGAAAAACTGTTTTTT. It translates to CAWSAGAGEGEKLFF. The rearrangement joins TRBV30 to TRBJ1-4, with D possibly TRBD1 on 5 matching bases. This CDR3 has 15 amino acids. V was pared by 1 base and J by 8 bases, with 17 bases between. CDR1 is GTSNPN, CDR2 SVGIG, per germline (reference sequence).

The genes are TRBV11-2 and TRBJ2-2; a possible D gene is TRBD2 (5 bases). Looked up from germline, CDR1 is SGHAT and CDR2 is FQNNGV. The CDR3 consists of 17 residues. V was clipped by 3 bases and J by 1 base, with 15 bases between them. The CDR3 DNA is TGTGCCAGCAGCTTTCCCGGGATGAGTGGGAACACCGGGGAGCTGTTTTTT. Protein: CASSFPGMSGNTGELFF.

V usage is TRBV7-2 and J usage is TRBJ2-3, with TRBD1 as a possible D gene (5 bases). The V end lost 4 bases, the J end lost 7 bases, and 15 bases lay between the germline ends. Germline CDR1 and CDR2: SGHTA and FQGNSA. CDR3 size: 14 residues. The CDR3 is CASSSVSGWNTQYF. In nucleotides, the CDR3 is TGTGCCAGCAGCTCCGTTTCAGGGTGGAATACGCAGTATTTT. The full variable domain, completed using reference TRBV7-2 and TRBJ2-3, is GAGVSQSPSNKVTEKGKDVELRCDPISGHTALYWYRQSLGQGLEFLIYFQGNSAPDKSGLPSDRFSAERTGGSVSTLTIQRTQQEDSAVYLCASSSVSGWNTQYFGPGTRLTVL.

The chain is built from TRBV28 and TRBJ2-2, with TRBD1 matching 9 bases. Per germline, CDR1 MDHEN and CDR2 SYDVKM. V was pared by 3 bases and J by 2 bases, with 4 bases of the junction left unmatched. The CDR3 is made up of 16 amino acids. CDR3 sequence: CASSLGTGRNTGELFF. CDR3 nucleotide sequence: TGTGCCAGCAGTTTGGGGACAGGGCGAAACACCGGGGAGCTGTTTTTT.

The chain links TRBV18 to TRBJ1-1; D call uncertain. V shed 6 bases and J shed 4 bases, with 12 bases lying between them. CDR1 is KGHSH, CDR2 LQKENI, per germline. The CDR3 covers 13 residues. CDR3: CASSRSEGTEAFF. CDR3 nucleotides: TGTGCCAGCTCGCGCAGCGAGGGCACTGAAGCTTTCTTT. Supplemented by reference TRBV18 and TRBJ1-1, the full variable domain reads NAGVMQNPRHLVRRRGQEARLRCSPMKGHSHVYWYRQLPEEGLKFMVYLQKENIIDESGMPKERFSAEFPKEGPSILRIQQVVRGDSAAYFCASSRSEGTEAFFGQGTRLTVV.

This clone was seen only once. For the CDR3, the DNA is TGTGCCAGTAGTAGGGGGACAGGGCCTAACTATGGCTACACCTTC. It codes for CASSRGTGPNYGYTF. The rearrangement links TRBV19 to TRBJ1-2; 9 bases align to TRBD1. Germline V lookup: CDR1 LNHDA, CDR2 SQIVND (reference sequence). The CDR3 is made up of 15 amino acids. J was trimmed by 0 bases and V by 4 bases; bases with no gene match: 3.

The rearrangement links TRBV7-8 to TRBJ1-3; D is ambiguous. With 3 bases removed from V and 8 bases from J, the gap between germline ends came to 5 bases. The V gene's germline CDR1 is SGHVS and CDR2 FQNEAQ. The CDR3 runs to 11 residues. CDR3 DNA: TGTGCCAGCAGCTTGACCTACACCATATATTTT. This gives the protein CASSLTYTIYF. Full variable domain (missing parts from reference TRBV7-8 and TRBJ1-3): GAGVSQSPRYKVAKRGQDVALRCDPISGHVSLFWYQQALGQGPEFLTYFQNEAQLDKSGLPSDRFFAERPEGSVSTLKIQRTQQEDSAVYLCASSLTYTIYFGEGSWLTVV.

The chain links TRBV5-1 to TRBJ2-7, with D possibly called TRBD1 or TRBD2 (5 bases each). The CDR3 is made up of 14 amino acids. The V gene's germline CDR1 is SGHRS and CDR2 YFSETQ. V shed 3 bases and J shed 0 bases, with 10 bases lying between them. The CDR3 sequence: CASSWDGDSYEQYF. CDR3 in DNA: TGCGCCAGCAGCTGGGACGGAGACTCCTACGAGCAGTACTTC.

The genes are TRBV6-6 and TRBJ1-1; tentative D call: TRBD1 (6 bases). The V end lost 4 bases, the J end lost 4 bases, and 10 bases lay between the germline ends. There are 13 residues in the CDR3. CDR1 is MNHNY and CDR2 is SVGAGI in the germline V gene (reference sequence). CDR3 nucleotides: TGTGCCAGCAGTTTTGAGGGGGTCACTGAAGCTTTCTTT. Encoded protein: CASSFEGVTEAFF.

This chain's CDR3 is CASKKGVHEKLFF. The CDR3 nucleotides read TGTGCCAGCAAGAAGGGGGTACATGAAAAACTGTTTTTT. This chain connects TRBV6-5 to TRBJ1-4, with D perhaps TRBD1 (6 bases). CDR1 and CDR2 from the germline V gene are MNHEY and SVGAGI. The CDR3 contains 13 residues. Deletions cut 7 bases from V and 6 bases from J, with 12 bases between.

The chain is built from TRBV27 and TRBJ2-7; D ambiguous. Trimming left V 0 bases short and J 1 base short, with 7 bases between. Germline assignment: CDR1 MNHEY and CDR2 SMNVEV (reference sequence). CDR3 length: 14 amino acids. DNA of the CDR3: TGTGCCAGCAGTTTATCAAGTGCTTCCTACGAGCAGTACTTC. It is translated as CASSLSSASYEQYF.

The chain recombines TRBV7-9 with TRBJ2-7; 7 positions match TRBD1. The CDR3 is made up of 14 amino acids. Looked up from germline, CDR1 is SEHNR and CDR2 is FQNEAQ (reference sequence). Trimming took 5 bases from V and 5 from J; bases not matched to a gene: 9. The chain's CDR3 is CASSPRDSQDEQYF. The CDR3 DNA follows: TGTGCCAGCAGCCCGAGGGACAGCCAGGACGAGCAGTACTTC.

V and J are TRBV19 and TRBJ1-1; perhaps TRBD1 as D (5 bases). This CDR3 region has 12 residues. CDR1 is LNHDA and CDR2 is SQIVND in the germline V gene (reference sequence). The V end lost 10 bases, the J end lost 1 base, and 10 bases lay between the germline ends. The CDR3 DNA follows: TGTGCCATCACCGGGGCGAACACTGAAGCTTTCTTT. Translation gives CAITGANTEAFF.

The J gene is TRBJ1-3, the V gene TRBV28; D is perhaps TRBD1 (5 bases). Germline V gives CDR1 MDHEN, CDR2 SYDVKM. The V and J ends lost 10 bases and 3 bases respectively, with 16 bases between them. The CDR3 has 14 amino acids. CDR3 nucleotides: TGTGCCACGGCAGCAGGGTCGCGTGGAAACACCATATATTTT. Amino acid sequence: CATAAGSRGNTIYF.

This chain's CDR3 is CASSSQGGTEAFF. CDR3 nucleotides: TGTGCCAGCAGCTCCCAGGGTGGGACTGAAGCTTTCTTT. This chain connects TRBV11-2 to TRBJ1-1, with D tentatively TRBD1 (5 bases). The CDR3 sequence is 13 residues long. Germline V CDR1 and CDR2: SGHAT, FQNNGV. V lost 4 bases and J lost 5, with 11 bases in between. The entire variable domain, with the rest obtained from reference TRBV11-2 and TRBJ1-1, is as follows: EAGVAQSPRYKIIEKRQSVAFWCNPISGHATLYWYQQILGQGPKLLIQFQNNGVVDDSQLPKDRFSAERLKGVDSTLKIQPAKLEDSAVYLCASSSQGGTEAFFGQGTRLTVV.

The V and J genes are TRBV2 and TRBJ2-2; D may be TRBD1 (6 bases). This CDR3 comprises 14 residues. Trimming took off 2 bases at V and 6 bases at J, with 10 bases between the two ends. Germline loops: CDR1 SNHLY, CDR2 FYNNEI. The DNA for the CDR3 is TGTGCCAGCAGTGAACTAACAGGGCCCGGGGAGCTGTTTTTT. Translated, it gives CASSELTGPGELFF.

This clone was found once. The rearrangement uses TRBV19 and TRBJ1-1; D unclear. CDR1 and CDR2 (germline): LNHDA, SQIVND (reference sequence). The CDR3 totals 15 residues. V was trimmed by 6 bases and J by 3 bases, leaving 17 bases between them. The CDR3 DNA is TGTGCCAGTAGCACCCGGCGAGGAGTTGACACTGAAGCTTTCTTT. Protein sequence: CASSTRRGVDTEAFF.

This sequence joins TRBV6-5 and TRBJ2-1; TRBD2 matches 14 bases. The CDR3 totals 15 residues. Trimming at V came to 6 bases and at J to 9 bases, leaving 7 bases not matched to a gene. Per the germline V gene, CDR1 is MNHEY and CDR2 is SVGAGI. Here the CDR3 reads CASSPGLAGVGEQFF. CDR3 DNA: TGTGCCAGCAGCCCGGGACTAGCGGGAGTCGGTGAGCAGTTCTTC.

The chain carries TRBV9 and TRBJ2-2; a possible D gene is TRBD2 (5 bases). Germline-derived CDR1 and CDR2 are SGDLS and YYNGEE. The V end was cut by 0 bases, the J end by 5 bases, with 11 bases between. The CDR3 is 15 amino acids. The CDR3 nucleotides read TGTGCCAGCAGCGTAGCTCGGACTGGGACCGGGGAGCTGTTTTTT. It translates to CASSVARTGTGELFF.

This sequence joins TRBV6-5 and TRBJ2-3, with no clear D. CDR1 is MNHEY, CDR2 SVGAGI, per germline. The CDR3 extends over 14 amino acids. Trimming took off 0 bases at V and 1 base at J, with 5 bases between the two ends. The DNA of the CDR3 is TGTGCCAGCAGTTACTCGGTGGGCACAGATACGCAGTATTTT. Protein sequence: CASSYSVGTDTQYF.

V and J are TRBV5-1 and TRBJ2-5, with 7 bases identical to TRBD2. TRBJ2-7 matches the DNA end more closely, so the J call is doubtful. The germline V gene has CDR1 SGHRS and CDR2 YFSETQ. This CDR3 is built from 15 residues. The CDR3 sequence is CASSLDSGFSYEQYF. The CDR3 region has the DNA TGCGCCAGCAGCCTGGATAGCGGGTTCTCCTACGAGCAGTACTTC.

This clone occurred once. The chain couples TRBV10-3 to TRBJ2-7, with D possibly TRBD1 on 6 matching bases. Trimming took 4 bases from V and 3 from J, leaving 13 bases between them. The CDR3 runs 14 residues. Germline V gene data show CDR1 as ENHRY and CDR2 as SYGVKD. DNA for the CDR3: TGTGCCATCAGTGGAGGACAGCGAAACTACGAGCAGTACTTC. Protein: CAISGGQRNYEQYF.

This chain links TRBV19 with TRBJ2-7, with D unclear. Germline values: CDR1 LNHDA, CDR2 SQIVND (reference sequence). The CDR3 spans 15 residues. Trimming stripped 3 bases from V and 0 bases from J, with 12 bases between. The CDR3: CASSMRRKSSYEQYF. CDR3 DNA sequence: TGTGCCAGTAGTATGAGACGGAAAAGCTCCTACGAGCAGTACTTC.